The subject of this entry is one TCR beta chain. V lost 4 bases, J lost 4 bases, and 20 bases lay in between. The germline V gene encodes CDR1 DFQATT and CDR2 SNEGSKA (reference sequence). The CDR3 is 16 residues long. Thyroid ultrasound, orbital computed tomography, clinical symptoms, and serum thyroxine and TRAb underpinned diagnoses. Fresh peripheral blood, 10 ml, yielded the PBMCs. These data come from a study of T cells in Graves' hyperthyroidism and ophthalmopathy. Study at large: Peripheral blood collection took place at initial diagnosis, before any treatment.

Amplification yielded TCR beta CDR3 regions, with RNA transcripts as the source. The HTBI primer set was used in a first-round RT-PCR of the TCR CDR3. A single record per CDR3 protein comes from TCRdb applying MiXCR to the multiplex PCR reads. The sample includes about 640,000 distinct CDR3 sequences, about a fifth of them seen just once. Input material: blood. The sequence was collected from a man in his thirties or forties with Graves' ophthalmopathy. V and J are TRBV20-1 and TRBJ2-1, with no clear D. CDR3 sequence (DNA): TGCAGTGCTACTCGCATCACGGATATGCCATACAATGAGCAGTTCTTC. The encoded protein is CSATRITDMPYNEQFF.